The 20 T cell receptor beta chains presented below share a single source sample, sequenced in a study of blood T cell repertoires in COVID-19 (dated by TCRdb to 2020 to 2022). The method behind the library was the immunoSEQ multiplex PCR assay. Drawn from immuneACCESS, this table holds only the in-frame rearrangements with V and J called that TCRdb kept. Clones are partly lost; checked studies trace under half to an unresolved V gene and leave the rest unexplained. The sample table records hundreds of thousands of clones; less than 85% of these occur just once. In total, the top ten clones hold about 3.8% of the sample. Sequenced input: peripheral blood. Receptors originate from a woman aged 80 or over with acute or convalescent COVID-19.

CDR3 bases: TGTGCCAGCAGTTTATTTGGTGGACAGGCCTTTAGCAATCAGCCCCAGCATTTT. Translating it yields CASSLFGGQAFSNQPQHF. The V gene is TRBV27, the J gene TRBJ1-5; 7 bases map to TRBD1. The V gene's germline CDR1 is MNHEY and CDR2 SMNVEV (reference sequence). The ends lost 1 base at V and 0 bases at J; junction bases unmatched: 9. This CDR3 comprises 18 residues.

The chain combines TRBV4-3 with TRBJ2-7; 11 nucleotides align to TRBD1. The CDR3 is made up of 15 amino acids. Germline trimming cut 4 bases from V and 4 bases from J; bases unmatched to any gene: 6. Germline V gene sequence: CDR1 LGHNA, CDR2 YSLEER. CDR3 coding DNA: TGCGCCAGCAGCCCCGGGACAGGGGGACCATACGAGCAGTACTTC. As protein: CASSPGTGGPYEQYF.

This chain uses TRBV18 with TRBJ2-2; TRBD1 agrees at 7 bases. Germline CDR1 and CDR2: KGHSH and LQKENI. CDR3 length: 15 residues. Trimming at V came to 1 base and at J to 1 base, leaving 0 bases not matched to a gene. The CDR3, as DNA: TGTGCCAGCTCACCACGACAGGGGAACACCGGGGAGCTGTTTTTT. It yields the protein CASSPRQGNTGELFF. The full variable domain, in which reference TRBV18 and TRBJ2-2 provide the parts outside the CDR3, is NAGVMQNPRHLVRRRGQEARLRCSPMKGHSHVYWYRQLPEEGLKFMVYLQKENIIDESGMPKERFSAEFPKEGPSILRIQQVVRGDSAAYFCASSPRQGNTGELFFGEGSRLTVL.

CDR3 sequence (DNA): TGTGCCAGCAGCTCACGACAGGGGGCCTTTGGAAACACCATATATTTT. It yields the protein CASSSRQGAFGNTIYF. The V and J genes are TRBV3-1 (or the pseudogene TRBV3-2) and TRBJ1-3, with 10 bases aligning to TRBD1. J lost 3 bases, V lost 5 bases, and 7 bases had no gene match. Per the germline V gene, CDR1 is LGHDT and CDR2 is YNNKEL (reference sequence). The CDR3 loop spans 16 amino acids.

This chain links TRBV29-1 with TRBJ1-3; perhaps TRBD1 as D (5 bases). This CDR3 has 14 residues. The V gene's germline CDR1 is SQVTM and CDR2 ANQGSEA. Trimming removed 6 bases at V and 1 base at J, with 13 bases between. The CDR3 bases are TGCAGCGTAAGGGACGGGAGATCTGGAAACACCATATATTTT. Amino acids: CSVRDGRSGNTIYF.

This chain connects TRBV7-3 to TRBJ1-6; D is unresolved. The CDR3 length is 14 residues. The germline V gene has CDR1 SGHTA and CDR2 FQGTGA. V was pared by 3 bases and J by 7 bases, with 10 bases between. This chain's CDR3 is CASSFNPVNSPLHF. For the CDR3, the DNA is TGTGCCAGCAGCTTCAATCCGGTAAATTCACCCCTCCACTTT.

V is TRBV28 and J is TRBJ2-6, with D possibly being TRBD2 (5 bases). Trimming shortened V by 10 bases and J by 4 bases, and 17 bases separated the two germline ends. Germline-derived CDR1 and CDR2 are MDHEN and SYDVKM. The length of the CDR3 is 15 residues. CDR3 in DNA: TGTGCCACCCTCCCCGGGGTAGTGGGGGCCAACGTCCTGACTTTC. This gives the protein CATLPGVVGANVLTF.

V and J are TRBV2 and TRBJ1-1; D is possibly TRBD1 (6 bases). Germline V lookup: CDR1 SNHLY, CDR2 FYNNEI. The V and J ends lost 6 bases and 1 base respectively, with 9 bases between them. This CDR3 spans 13 amino acids. CDR3 region: CASRWTANTEAFF. CDR3 bases: TGTGCCAGCAGATGGACAGCGAACACTGAAGCTTTCTTT.

This clone was recorded only once. V gene TRBV7-6 combines with J gene TRBJ2-1; TRBD2 agrees at 10 bases. There are 15 residues in the CDR3. The V segment lost 5 bases and the J segment 6 bases; nucleotides outside the gene matches: 7. The V gene's germline CDR1 is SGHVS and CDR2 FNYEAQ. CDR3 in amino acids: CASSPVAGGLNEQFF. As DNA, the CDR3 is TGTGCCAGCAGCCCCGTAGCGGGGGGACTCAATGAGCAGTTCTTC.

The V and J genes are TRBV18 and TRBJ2-1; 9 nucleotides agree with TRBD1. CDR3 length equals 16 residues. V lost 3 bases, J lost 4 bases, and 7 bases stayed unmatched. The germline V gene encodes CDR1 KGHSH and CDR2 LQKENI. The CDR3, as DNA: TGTGCCAGCTCACCCTACCGGACAGGGGAATACAATGAGCAGTTCTTC. Translated: CASSPYRTGEYNEQFF.

DNA of the CDR3: TGTGCCACCAGCAGAGATCGGACAGTTAACTATGGCTACACCTTC. Residues: CATSRDRTVNYGYTF. This chain connects TRBV15 to TRBJ1-2, with D possibly being TRBD1 (6 bases). Germline CDR1 LNHNV, CDR2 YYDKDF (reference sequence). Between the trimmed V and J ends, which lost 0 bases and 1 base, there was a span of 9 bases. The CDR3 loop spans 15 amino acids.

The CDR3 region has the DNA TGTGCCAGTAGTCCGAGACAGGGCGAAGCTTTCTTT. It encodes CASSPRQGEAFF. The chain recombines TRBV19 with TRBJ1-1; 7 nucleotides agree with TRBD1. The CDR3 runs 12 residues. Germline CDR1 reads LNHDA; CDR2 reads SQIVND (reference sequence). Trimming took 5 bases from V and 8 from J; bases not matched to a gene: 5.

The chain recombines TRBV19 with TRBJ2-7; 8 nucleotides align to TRBD2. The CDR3 spans 16 residues. Per the germline V gene, CDR1 is LNHDA and CDR2 is SQIVND (reference sequence). J lost 0 bases, V lost 6 bases, and 10 bases had no gene match. The CDR3 reads CASSSPGGRSSYEQYF. CDR3 nucleotide sequence: TGTGCCAGTAGCTCCCCGGGGGGGCGGAGCTCCTACGAGCAGTACTTC.

The chain combines TRBV5-5 with TRBJ2-5; possibly TRBD1 for D (6 bases). The CDR3 totals 14 residues. Looked up from germline, CDR1 is SGHKS and CDR2 is YYEKEE (reference sequence). V lost 6 bases and J 2 bases, leaving 14 bases between the germline ends. CDR3 sequence reads: CASIPTGQQETQYF. Here the CDR3 DNA reads TGTGCCAGCATCCCCACAGGGCAGCAAGAGACCCAGTACTTC.

The J gene is TRBJ1-5, the V gene TRBV19, with D uncertain. The germline V gene has CDR1 LNHDA and CDR2 SQIVND (reference sequence). The CDR3 is made up of 13 amino acids. Trimming shortened V by 5 bases and J by 3 bases, and 8 bases separated the two germline ends. The CDR3 region has the DNA TGTGCCAGTAGTGGAGGGCTCAATCAGCCCCAGCATTTT. Translation: CASSGGLNQPQHF.

The chain has TRBV27 and TRBJ1-1; 7 bases agree with TRBD1. CDR1 MNHEY and CDR2 SMNVEV come from the germline V gene (reference sequence). Trimming cost V 3 bases and J 5 bases; bases outside gene matches: 3. CDR3 length: 13 residues. CDR3 in amino acids: CASSFEGATEAFF. The CDR3 DNA reads TGTGCCAGCAGTTTCGAGGGGGCAACTGAAGCTTTCTTT.

This clone occurred a few times. The genes are TRBV6-6 and TRBJ1-5; tentatively, D is TRBD1 (5 bases). The CDR3 spans 15 residues. The ends were cut back, 10 bases at V and 4 bases at J, with 20 bases in the middle. Germline assignment: CDR1 MNHNY and CDR2 SVGAGI (reference sequence). The CDR3 is CATLDNVSENQPQHF. The CDR3 DNA reads as TGTGCCACCCTGGACAATGTTTCCGAAAATCAGCCCCAGCATTTT.

The CDR3: CASSFDRMNEKLFF. The CDR3 DNA sequence: TGTGCCAGCAGTTTCGACAGGATGAATGAAAAACTGTTTTTT. The chain recombines TRBV27 with TRBJ1-4; tentatively, D is TRBD1 (6 bases). Germline-derived CDR1 and CDR2 are MNHEY and SMNVEV (reference sequence). The CDR3 is made up of 14 amino acids. Between the trimmed V and J ends, which lost 3 bases and 5 bases, there was a span of 10 bases.

In its sample, this clone was seen once. The chain carries TRBV19 and TRBJ1-5; 7 nucleotides agree with TRBD1. V trimming: 7 bases; J trimming: 4 bases; junction bases outside the gene matches: 10. Germline V gives CDR1 LNHDA, CDR2 SQIVND (reference sequence). This CDR3 region has 15 residues. CDR3 coding DNA: TGTGCCAGTACCCCTGTGGGACAGAGTAATCAGCCCCAGCATTTT. Translating it yields CASTPVGQSNQPQHF.

This clone was observed at least ten times. The chain employs TRBV9 and TRBJ2-3, with no clear D. This CDR3 has 14 residues. V was shortened by 3 bases and J by 0 bases, with 8 bases between the two germline ends. CDR1 and CDR2 (germline): SGDLS, YYNGEE. CDR3 region: CASSATDSTDTQYF. CDR3 coding DNA: TGTGCCAGCAGCGCTACAGATAGCACAGATACGCAGTATTTT. The full variable domain, in which reference TRBV9 and TRBJ2-3 provide the parts outside the CDR3, is DSGVTQTPKHLITATGQRVTLRCSPRSGDLSVYWYQQSLDQGLQFLIQYYNGEERAKGNILERFSAQQFPDLHSELNLSSLELGDSALYFCASSATDSTDTQYFGPGTRLTVL.